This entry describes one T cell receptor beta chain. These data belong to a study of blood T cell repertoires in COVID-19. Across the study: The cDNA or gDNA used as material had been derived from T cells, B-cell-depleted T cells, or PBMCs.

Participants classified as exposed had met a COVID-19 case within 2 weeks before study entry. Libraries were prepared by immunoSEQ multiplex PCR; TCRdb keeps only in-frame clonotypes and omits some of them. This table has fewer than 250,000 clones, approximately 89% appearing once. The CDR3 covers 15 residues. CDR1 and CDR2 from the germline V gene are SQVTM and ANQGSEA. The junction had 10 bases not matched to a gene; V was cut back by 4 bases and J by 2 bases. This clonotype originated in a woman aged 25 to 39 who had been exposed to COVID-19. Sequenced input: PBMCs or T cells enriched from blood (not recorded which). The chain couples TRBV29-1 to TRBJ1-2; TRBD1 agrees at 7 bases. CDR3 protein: CSVGARGNVNYGYTF. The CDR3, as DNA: TGCAGCGTTGGGGCCAGGGGGAATGTCAACTATGGCTACACCTTC. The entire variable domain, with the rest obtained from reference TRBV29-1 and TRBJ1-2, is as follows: SAVISQKPSRDICQRGTSLTIQCQVDSQVTMMFWYRQQPGQSLTLIATANQGSEATYESGFVIDKFPISRPNLTFSTLTVSNMSPEDSSIYLCSVGARGNVNYGYTFGSGTRLTVV.